This T cell receptor beta chain was recorded in a study of monozygotic twins with inflammatory bowel disease. For each CDR3 protein, TCRdb gives one entry from its re-call of the 5' RACE reads, without DNA. The sample table sets out fewer than 550,000 distinct CDR3 sequences. Overall study results and limits: Different subtypes (of T cells) could not be told apart from one another.

Unfractionated whole blood yielded total RNA, and T cells were not sorted. Concerning this clonotype: Antigen unknown.

Sample: blood. The source is a human donor with ulcerative colitis or Crohn's disease, or a healthy co-twin of an affected twin (not recorded which).

The CDR3 protein is CASSGRSGLNTDTQYF. This chain joins TRBV9 and TRBJ2-3; TCRdb's D call, TRBD2, is unchecked because there is no DNA. In germline, CDR1 is SGDLS, CDR2 YYNGEE. The CDR3 runs 16 residues.